These 3 T cell receptor beta chains came from one sample sequenced in a study of T cell repertoires in cytomegalovirus infection. One entry per CDR3 protein results from TCRdb running MiXCR on the reads. The sample has about 400,000 distinct CDR3 sequences; roughly 34% are singletons. Which antigens these TCRs recognize remains unknown. This specimen was cultured PBMCs, taken from culture after CMV antigen stimulation. These receptor sequences come from a human donor in good health (CMV status not recorded). Some clones in this sample may be carry-over from other donors' samples.

The genes are TRBV12-3 or TRBV12-4 and TRBJ1-5; D gene uncertain. V lost 4 bases, J lost 7 bases, and 8 bases lay in between. The CDR3 covers 12 residues. CDR3 sequence reads: CASSSHGQPQHF. The CDR3 coding sequence is TGTGCCAGCAGTTCCCATGGGCAGCCCCAGCATTTT.

This clonotype was picked up a small number of times. This sequence joins TRBV7-9 and TRBJ1-2; the match to TRBD1 covers 7 bases. The CDR3 length is 15 residues. Trimming at V came to 5 bases and at J to 5 bases, leaving 11 bases not matched to a gene. CDR1 SEHNR and CDR2 FQNEAQ come from the germline V gene (reference sequence). DNA for the CDR3: TGTGCCAGCAGCGCCACAAGAGGGACAGATTATGGCTACACCTTC. Protein sequence: CASSATRGTDYGYTF.

This clonotype is medium-sized within its sample. The chain links TRBV7-9 to TRBJ1-5; 7 bases match TRBD1. The trim removed 1 base at V and 6 bases at J, leaving 3 bases unmatched. This CDR3 spans 14 amino acids. Germline CDR1 and CDR2: SEHNR and FQNEAQ (reference sequence). The CDR3 region has the DNA TGTGCCAGCAGCTTAGGTCAGGGGGGTCAGCCCCAGCATTTT. Its translation is CASSLGQGGQPQHF.